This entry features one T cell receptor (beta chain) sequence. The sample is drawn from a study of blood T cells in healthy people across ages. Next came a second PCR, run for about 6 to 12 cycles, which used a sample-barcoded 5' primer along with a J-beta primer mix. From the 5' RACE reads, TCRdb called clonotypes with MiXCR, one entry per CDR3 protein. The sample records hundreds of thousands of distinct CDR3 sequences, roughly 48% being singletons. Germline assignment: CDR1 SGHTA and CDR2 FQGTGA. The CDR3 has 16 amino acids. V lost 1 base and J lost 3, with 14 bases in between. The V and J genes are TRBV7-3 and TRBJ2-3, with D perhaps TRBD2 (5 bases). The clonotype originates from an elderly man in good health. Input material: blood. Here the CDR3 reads CASSLIGSSRTDTQYF. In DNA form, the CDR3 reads TGTGCCAGCAGCTTAATCGGTTCTAGCCGGACAGATACGCAGTATTTT.